Included here is one T cell receptor (beta chain) sequence, with context. Its specific antigen is unknown. A much larger clone lies one base from this, so it may be a read error. Libraries of naive CD8 T cells were generated from roughly 21,000 to 960,000 sorted cells, with 10%, 30% or 50% of the purified RNA used. Naive CD8 T cells, defined as CD8+CD4-CCR7+CD45RA+, were FACS-sorted into RLT Plus buffer on a BD FACSAria II. Around 10 TCR copies' worth of Jurkat RNA were spiked into about 19,000-1,100,000 naive CD8 T cell samples to test detection sensitivity. CD8 T cells were enriched using RosetteSep CD8+ T Cell Enrichment Cocktail and Ficoll-Paque, and the enriched cells then underwent ACK red cell lysis. These data belong to a study of molecular identifiers for immune sequencing clone quantification (dated 2018 in TCRdb). Notes on the research overall: In a replicate experiment, RNA from approximately 22,000 or 94,000 naive CD8 T cells was split into five aliquots, four of which were sequenced. The study was a methods study using CD8 T cells to benchmark molecular-identifier clustering-based TCR repertoire sequencing (MIDCIRS) and TCR RNA copy counting.

The paper as a whole reports these results and caveats: Spiked-in Jurkat TCR RNA equal to a single cell's worth was reported to be detectable even within one million naive CD8 T cells. The naive libraries included spiked-in Jurkat TCR RNA (roughly 9 copies' worth), and this RNA is not part of the donor repertoire. Without barcode sub-clustering, chimeric consensus sequences inflated TCR diversity; chimeras reached as high as 47%. Identical TCR molecules sharing a barcode could cause highly expanded clone sizes to be underestimated. Modeling indicated approximately 2.7 TCR RNA copies recovered per cell, compared with roughly 10 by digital PCR, which implies a capture efficiency of approximately 30%. In CMV-specific effector cells, clones with more than 20 RNA copies accounted for over 97% of molecules, whereas in naive cells such clones accounted for under 1%.

The CDR3 has 14 amino acids, counting the end cysteine and phenylalanine. Here the CDR3 DNA is all that survives: 42 bases in frame from base 1. The germline V gene supplies CDR1 SGDLS and CDR2 YYNGEE. Cut back by 3 bases and 0 bases, the V and J ends lie 9 bases apart. Library method: PCR. TCRdb records NextSeq 500 as the sequencer. Bulk TCR libraries were generated as previously described, with the TCR primers listed in Table S5 used. Purification of total RNA was performed with the Qiagen AllPrep DNA/RNA kit. Before analysis, reads from multiple sequencing runs of one library were combined. Per the authors' processing: Reads were retained only if their TCR constant sequence matched exactly, and those retained reads were trimmed to 150 nt and grouped according to their 12-nt molecular barcodes. Reads in each barcode group were sub-clustered using a 15% Levenshtein threshold, and a quality-weighted consensus sequence was built for each RNA molecule. Non-functional sequences were removed, as were lower-count sequences one edit away from another. On the basis of fitting two negative binomial distributions, barcode sub-clusters with fewer than 20% of the maximum read count were discarded. TCRdb reprocessing: public reads trimmed at Q25 with fastp, clones called with MiXCR, in-frame beta chains kept. Identical CDR3 proteins give one entry, which carries the most common genes and DNA. These V and J calls rely on TCRdb rather than the paper's analysis. This sample comprises some 100,000 distinct CDR3 sequences, around 33% of them detected only once. The top ten hold around 4% of the sample.

The sample consisted of naive CD8+ T cells from blood, with Jurkat cell RNA spiked in. This sample's cell subset or site label indicates: FACS-sorted CD8+CD4-CCR7+CD45RA+ naive T cells. This receptor was obtained from a human donor in good health. Some libraries in this study had Jurkat cell RNA spiked in. Recombination joined TRBV9 with TRBJ1-1, with an unclear D gene assignment. CDR3 reads: CASSEDGLNTEAFF. At the DNA level, the sequence is TGTGCCAGCAGCGAGGACGGCCTGAACACTGAAGCTTTCTTT.